This T cell receptor (beta chain) was sequenced during a study of cytomegalovirus exposure and HLA in healthy donors. Sequencing was performed with immunoSEQ multiplex PCR; in TCRdb, only in-frame clones are kept and a portion is missing. The table lists 100,000 to 150,000 clones, around nine tenths of them singletons. The length of the CDR3 is 15 residues. Germline values: CDR1 MNHGY, CDR2 SAAAGT. J gave up 10 bases and V 4 bases, and 10 bases lay outside the gene matches. The receptor was derived from a woman aged 18-35 years in good health and CMV-seronegative. The chain combines TRBV6-8 with TRBJ2-1; 10 positions match TRBD2. The sample taken for sequencing was PBMCs. In nucleotides, the CDR3 is TGTGCCAGCAGTTCCCCTAGCGGGGGACCCCTGGAGCAGTTCTTC. Translation: CASSSPSGGPLEQFF.